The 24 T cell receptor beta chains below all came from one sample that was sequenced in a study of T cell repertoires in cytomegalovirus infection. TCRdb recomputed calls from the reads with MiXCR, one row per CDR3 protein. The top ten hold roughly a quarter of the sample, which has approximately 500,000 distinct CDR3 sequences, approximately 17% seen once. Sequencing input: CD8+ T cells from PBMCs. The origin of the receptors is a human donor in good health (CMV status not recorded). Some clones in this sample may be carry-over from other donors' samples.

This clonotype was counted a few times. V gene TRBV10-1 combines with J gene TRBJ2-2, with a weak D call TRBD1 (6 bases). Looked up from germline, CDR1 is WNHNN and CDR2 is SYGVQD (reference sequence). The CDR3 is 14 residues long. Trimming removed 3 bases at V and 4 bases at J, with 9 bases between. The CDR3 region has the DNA TGCGCCAGCAGTGATGGGACACTCACCGGGGAGCTGTTTTTT. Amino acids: CASSDGTLTGELFF.

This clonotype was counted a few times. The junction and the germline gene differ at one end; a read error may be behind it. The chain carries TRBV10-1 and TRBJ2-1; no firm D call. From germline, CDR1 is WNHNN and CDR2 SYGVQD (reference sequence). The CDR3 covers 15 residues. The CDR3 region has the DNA TGCGCCAGCAGTGAGGTTGGGTACTCCCACAATGAGCAGTTCTTC. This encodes CASSEVGYSHNEQFF.

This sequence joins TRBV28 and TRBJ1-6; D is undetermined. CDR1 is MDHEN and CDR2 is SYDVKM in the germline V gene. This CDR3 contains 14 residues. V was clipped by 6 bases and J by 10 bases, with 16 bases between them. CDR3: CASSGLQHGSPLHF. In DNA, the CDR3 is TGTGCCAGCAGCGGGCTACAGCACGGATCACCCCTCCACTTT.

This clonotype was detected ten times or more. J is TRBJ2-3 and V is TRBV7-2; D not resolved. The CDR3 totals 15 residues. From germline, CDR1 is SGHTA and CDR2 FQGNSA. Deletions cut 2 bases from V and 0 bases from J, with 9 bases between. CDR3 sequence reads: CASSLQASSTDTQYF. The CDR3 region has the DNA TGTGCCAGCAGCTTACAGGCGTCTAGCACAGATACGCAGTATTTT.

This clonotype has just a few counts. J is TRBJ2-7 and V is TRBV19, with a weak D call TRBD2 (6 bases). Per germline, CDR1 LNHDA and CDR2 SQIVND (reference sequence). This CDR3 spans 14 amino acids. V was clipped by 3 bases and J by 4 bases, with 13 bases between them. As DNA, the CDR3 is TGTGCCAGTAGTATTAGAGGGAGCGGGTACGAGCAGTACTTC. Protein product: CASSIRGSGYEQYF.

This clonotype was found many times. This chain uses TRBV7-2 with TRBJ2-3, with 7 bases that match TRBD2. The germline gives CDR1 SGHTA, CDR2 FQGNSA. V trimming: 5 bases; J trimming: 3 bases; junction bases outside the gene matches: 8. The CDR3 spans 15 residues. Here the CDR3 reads CASSPLGGGTDTQYF. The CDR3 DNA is TGTGCCAGCAGCCCCTTGGGCGGGGGTACAGATACGCAGTATTTT.

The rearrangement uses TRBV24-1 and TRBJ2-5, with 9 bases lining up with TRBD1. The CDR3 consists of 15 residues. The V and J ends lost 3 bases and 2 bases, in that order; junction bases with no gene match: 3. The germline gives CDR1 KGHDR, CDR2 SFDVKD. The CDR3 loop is CATSDRDRGQETQYF. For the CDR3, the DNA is TGTGCCACCAGTGATCGTGACAGGGGGCAAGAGACCCAGTACTTC.

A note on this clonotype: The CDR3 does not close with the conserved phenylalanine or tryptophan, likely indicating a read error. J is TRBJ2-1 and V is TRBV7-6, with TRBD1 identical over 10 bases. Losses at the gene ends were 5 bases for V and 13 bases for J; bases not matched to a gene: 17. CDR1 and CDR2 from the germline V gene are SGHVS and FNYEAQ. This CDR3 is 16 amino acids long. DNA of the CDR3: TGTGCCAGCAGCCTGGGGACAGGGGAGAGGAACGATGTTCAGTTCTTA. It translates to CASSLGTGERNDVQFL.

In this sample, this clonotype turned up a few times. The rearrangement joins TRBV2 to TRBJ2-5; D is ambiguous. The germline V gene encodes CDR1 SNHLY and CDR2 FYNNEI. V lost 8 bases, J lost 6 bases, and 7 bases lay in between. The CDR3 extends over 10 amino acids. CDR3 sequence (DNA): TGTGCCAGCCTCTTTCAGACCCAGTACTTC. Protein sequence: CASLFQTQYF.

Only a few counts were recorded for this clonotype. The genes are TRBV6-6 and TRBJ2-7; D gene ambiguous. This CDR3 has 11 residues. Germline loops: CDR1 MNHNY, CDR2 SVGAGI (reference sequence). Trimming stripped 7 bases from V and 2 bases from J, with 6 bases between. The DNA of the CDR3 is TGTGCCAGCATTTCAGCCTACGAGCAGTACTTC. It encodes CASISAYEQYF.

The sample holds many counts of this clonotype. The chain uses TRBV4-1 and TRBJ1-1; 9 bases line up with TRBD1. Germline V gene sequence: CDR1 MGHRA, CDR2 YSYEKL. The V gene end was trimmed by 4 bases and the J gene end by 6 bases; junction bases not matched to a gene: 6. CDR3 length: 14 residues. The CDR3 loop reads CASSPKDRGSEAFF. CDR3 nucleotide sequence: TGCGCCAGCAGCCCGAAGGACAGGGGATCTGAAGCTTTCTTT.

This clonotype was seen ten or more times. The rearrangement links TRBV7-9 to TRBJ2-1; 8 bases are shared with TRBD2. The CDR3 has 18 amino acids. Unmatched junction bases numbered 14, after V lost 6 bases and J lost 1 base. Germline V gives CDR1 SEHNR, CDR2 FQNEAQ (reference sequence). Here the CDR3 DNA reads TGTGCCAGCAGTTTAAGTAGCGGGACGACAAAATCCTACAATGAGCAGTTCTTC. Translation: CASSLSSGTTKSYNEQFF.

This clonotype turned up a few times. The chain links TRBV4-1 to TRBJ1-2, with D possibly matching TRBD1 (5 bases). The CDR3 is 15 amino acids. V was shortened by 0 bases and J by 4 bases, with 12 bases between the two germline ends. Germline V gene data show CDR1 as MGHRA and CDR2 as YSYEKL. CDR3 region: CASSQERGRSYGYTF. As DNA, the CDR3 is TGCGCCAGCAGCCAAGAAAGGGGCAGATCCTATGGCTACACCTTC.

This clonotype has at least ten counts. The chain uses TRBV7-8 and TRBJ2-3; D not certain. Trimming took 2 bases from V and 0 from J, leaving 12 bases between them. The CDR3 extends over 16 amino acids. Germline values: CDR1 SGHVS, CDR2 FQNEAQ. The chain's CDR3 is CASSLYDPESTDTQYF. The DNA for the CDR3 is TGTGCCAGCAGCTTATACGATCCCGAAAGCACAGATACGCAGTATTTT.

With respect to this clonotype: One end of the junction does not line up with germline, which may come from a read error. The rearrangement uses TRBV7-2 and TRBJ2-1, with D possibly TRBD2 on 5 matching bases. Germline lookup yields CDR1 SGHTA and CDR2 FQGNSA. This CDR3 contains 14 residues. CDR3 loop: CASSGTTDNNEQFF. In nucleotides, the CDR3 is TGTGCAAGCAGCGGTACTACTGATAACAATGAGCAGTTCTTC.

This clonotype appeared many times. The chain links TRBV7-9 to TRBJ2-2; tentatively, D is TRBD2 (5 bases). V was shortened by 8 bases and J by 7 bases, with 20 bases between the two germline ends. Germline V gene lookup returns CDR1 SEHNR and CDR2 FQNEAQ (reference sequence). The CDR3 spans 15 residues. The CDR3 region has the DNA TGTGCCAGCGCTGATCAGAGAGGAGGAAACGGGGAGCTGTTTTTT. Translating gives CASADQRGGNGELFF.

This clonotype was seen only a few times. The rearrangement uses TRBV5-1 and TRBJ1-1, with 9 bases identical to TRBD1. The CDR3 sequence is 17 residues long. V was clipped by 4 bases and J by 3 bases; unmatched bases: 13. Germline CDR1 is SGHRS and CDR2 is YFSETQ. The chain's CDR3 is CASSPSSTGGIDTEAFF. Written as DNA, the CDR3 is TGCGCCAGCAGCCCCTCCTCGACAGGGGGAATAGACACTGAAGCTTTCTTT.

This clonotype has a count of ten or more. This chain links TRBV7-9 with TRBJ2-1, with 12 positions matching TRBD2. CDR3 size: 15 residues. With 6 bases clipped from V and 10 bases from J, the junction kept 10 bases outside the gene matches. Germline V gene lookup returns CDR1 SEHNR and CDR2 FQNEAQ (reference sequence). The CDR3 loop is CASSLLAGGEGEQFF. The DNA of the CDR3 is TGTGCCAGCAGTCTTCTAGCGGGAGGGGAGGGGGAGCAGTTCTTC.

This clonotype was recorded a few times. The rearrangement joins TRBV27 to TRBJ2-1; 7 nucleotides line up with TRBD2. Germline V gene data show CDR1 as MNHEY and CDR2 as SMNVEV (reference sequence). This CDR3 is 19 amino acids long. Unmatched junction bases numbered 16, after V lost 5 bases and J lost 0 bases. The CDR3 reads CASSPSPLLALSSYNEQFF. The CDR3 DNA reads TGTGCCAGCAGTCCTTCCCCCCTACTAGCGCTGAGCTCCTACAATGAGCAGTTCTTC.

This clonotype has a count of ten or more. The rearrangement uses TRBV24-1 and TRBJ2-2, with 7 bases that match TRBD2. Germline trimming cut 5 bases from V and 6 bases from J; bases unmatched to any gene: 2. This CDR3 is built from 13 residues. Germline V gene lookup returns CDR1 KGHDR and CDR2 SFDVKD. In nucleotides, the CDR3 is TGTGCCACCAGTGTCGGACTAGCCGGGGAGCTGTTTTTT. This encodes CATSVGLAGELFF.

DNA of the CDR3: TGTGCCAGCAGTTACTCGGCAGGGACTAATCAGCCCCAGCATTTT. Protein product: CASSYSAGTNQPQHF. The V call is TRBV6-5, the J call TRBJ1-5, with D possibly being TRBD1 (5 bases). The germline V gene has CDR1 MNHEY and CDR2 SVGAGI. V shed 0 bases and J shed 4 bases, with 10 bases lying between them. This CDR3 comprises 15 residues.

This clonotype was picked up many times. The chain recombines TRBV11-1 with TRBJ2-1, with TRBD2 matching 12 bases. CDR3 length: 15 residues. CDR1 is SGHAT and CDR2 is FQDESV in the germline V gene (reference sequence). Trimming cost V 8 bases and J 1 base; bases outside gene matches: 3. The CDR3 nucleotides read TGTGCCAGCCTAGCGGGGGGGTTGTCCTACAATGAGCAGTTCTTC. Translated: CASLAGGLSYNEQFF.

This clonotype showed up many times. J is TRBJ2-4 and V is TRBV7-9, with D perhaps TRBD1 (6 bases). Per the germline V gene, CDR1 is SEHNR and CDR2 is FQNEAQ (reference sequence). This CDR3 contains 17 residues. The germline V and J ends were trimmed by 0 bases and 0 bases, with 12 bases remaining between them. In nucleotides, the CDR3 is TGTGCCAGCAGCTTAGCCTTGGCAGGGGCAGCCAAAAACATTCAGTACTTC. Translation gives CASSLALAGAAKNIQYF.

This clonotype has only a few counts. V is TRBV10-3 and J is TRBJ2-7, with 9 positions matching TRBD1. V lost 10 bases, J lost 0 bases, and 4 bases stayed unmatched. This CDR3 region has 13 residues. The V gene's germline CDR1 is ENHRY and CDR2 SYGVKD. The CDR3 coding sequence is TGTGCCACTCGGACAGGGGACTCCTACGAGCAGTACTTC. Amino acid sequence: CATRTGDSYEQYF.